The T cell receptor beta chain under discussion was sequenced for a study of identical twins. Germline V gene data show CDR1 as MGHRA and CDR2 as YSYEKL. The CDR3 runs 16 residues. Unmatched junction bases numbered 10, after V lost 4 bases and J lost 7 bases. Healthy Caucasians were all of the donors. Template switching added a universal primer site; cDNA carried unique molecular identifiers. TCRdb re-analysed the 5' RACE reads in MiXCR, keeping a single row per CDR3 protein. The sample holds 700,000 or so distinct CDR3 sequences; roughly 8% are singletons and the top ten take 0.75% to 1%. These data also formed part of another study, on yellow fever vaccine responses in identical twins. That report notes: Among the twins, the vaccine T cell response reportedly seemed partly convergent and partly personalized.

Sequenced input: PBMCs. The chain is built from TRBV4-1 and TRBJ2-2, with 9 bases fitting TRBD2. This receptor was taken from a young woman in good health. The CDR3 reads CASSRLAEPGGGELFF. Here the CDR3 DNA reads TGCGCCAGCAGCCGACTAGCGGAGCCCGGCGGCGGGGAGCTGTTTTTT.